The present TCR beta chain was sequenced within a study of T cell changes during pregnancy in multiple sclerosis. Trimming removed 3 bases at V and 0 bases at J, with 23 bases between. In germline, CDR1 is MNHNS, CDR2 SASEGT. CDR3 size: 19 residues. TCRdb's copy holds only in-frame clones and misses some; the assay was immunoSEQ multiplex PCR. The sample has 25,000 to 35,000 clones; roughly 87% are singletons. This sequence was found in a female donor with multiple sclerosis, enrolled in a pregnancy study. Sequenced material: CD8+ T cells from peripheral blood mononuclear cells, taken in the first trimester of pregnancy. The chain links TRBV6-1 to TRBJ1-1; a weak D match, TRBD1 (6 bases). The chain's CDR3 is CASSDKRTERFGMNTEAFF. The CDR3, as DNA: TGTGCCAGCAGTGATAAACGGACAGAGAGGTTTGGTATGAACACTGAAGCTTTCTTT.